This T cell receptor (beta chain) stems from a study of vaccination effects on CD4 cells after COVID-19. Prior to sequencing, the ViraFEST assay stimulated PBMC with viral peptide pools, which expanded the antigen-specific CD4+ T cells. Culture proceeded for 9 to 11 days, and CD4+ T cells were then isolated. Nucleocapsid antibodies stayed negative before and after vaccination, showing no earlier SARS-CoV-2 infection. The authors replaced half the medium with IL-2 medium on days 3 and 7. V was shortened by 1 base and J by 5 bases, with 13 bases between the two germline ends. The CDR3 spans 15 residues. Per the germline V gene, CDR1 is SGHTA and CDR2 is FQGNSA. Profiled with immunoSEQ multiplex PCR; TCRdb holds only in-frame clones, not every one. Seen here are about 61,000 clones, roughly 76% observed once, and the top ten hold 2% to 2.5%. Note on this clone: Its antigen is not identified.

This TCR was sampled from a human donor who received a COVID-19 vaccine. Source: CD4+ T cells from PBMCs cultured with HCoV-229E spike peptides, taken before COVID-19 vaccination. The genes are TRBV7-2 and TRBJ2-3; D may be TRBD1 or TRBD2 (6 bases each). CDR3 residues: CASSLGGGLVDTQYF. In nucleotides, the CDR3 is TGTGCCAGCAGCTTAGGAGGGGGGCTGGTAGATACGCAGTATTTT.